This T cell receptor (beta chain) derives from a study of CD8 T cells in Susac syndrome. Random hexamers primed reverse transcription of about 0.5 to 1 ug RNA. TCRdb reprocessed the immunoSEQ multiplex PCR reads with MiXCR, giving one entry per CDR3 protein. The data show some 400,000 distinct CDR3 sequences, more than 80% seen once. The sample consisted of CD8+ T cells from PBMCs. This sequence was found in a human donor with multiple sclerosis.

The CDR3 reads CSAKVTGGGGYEQYF. The CDR3 DNA reads TGCAGTGCTAAAGTTACGGGGGGCGGAGGCTACGAGCAGTACTTC. The chain links TRBV20-1 to TRBJ2-7; TRBD2 is a possible D gene (7 bases). From germline, CDR1 is DFQATT and CDR2 SNEGSKA (reference sequence). Trimming took 4 bases from V and 3 from J, leaving 19 bases between them. The CDR3 consists of 15 residues.